This TCR beta chain was identified in a study of kidney transplant recipient with SARS-CoV-2 infection. Trimming removed 5 bases at V and 4 bases at J, with 23 bases between. The CDR3 has 17 residues. In germline, CDR1 is SGHAT, CDR2 FQDESV (reference sequence). TCRdb ran MiXCR on the reads and lists one entry per CDR3 protein. Altogether about 250,000 distinct CDR3 sequences are present, about 28% being singletons, with the ten largest covering roughly 7%. The clonotype originates from a young adult male patient who had COVID-19 and was a kidney transplant recipient. Some T cells may be transferred from the graft donor. The V and J genes are TRBV11-1 and TRBJ1-2, with D unclear. Sequencing used a blood sample, obtained at baseline and between days 110 and 120 from a kidney transplant recipient. CDR3 region: CASSSRAKAGKTYGYTF. For the CDR3, the DNA is TGTGCCAGCAGCAGTCGCGCTAAGGCTGGAAAGACCTATGGCTACACCTTC.